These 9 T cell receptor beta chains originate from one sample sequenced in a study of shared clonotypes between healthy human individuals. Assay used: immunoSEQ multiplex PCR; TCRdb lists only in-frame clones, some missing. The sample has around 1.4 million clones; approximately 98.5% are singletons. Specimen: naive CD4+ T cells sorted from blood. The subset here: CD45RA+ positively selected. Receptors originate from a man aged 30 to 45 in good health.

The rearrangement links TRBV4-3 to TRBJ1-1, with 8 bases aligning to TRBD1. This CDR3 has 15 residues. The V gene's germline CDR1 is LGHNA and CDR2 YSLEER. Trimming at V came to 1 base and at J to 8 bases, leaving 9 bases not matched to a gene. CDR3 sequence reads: CASSQGVSGQAEAFF. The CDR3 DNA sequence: TGCGCCAGCAGCCAAGGGGTTTCGGGACAGGCGGAAGCTTTCTTT.

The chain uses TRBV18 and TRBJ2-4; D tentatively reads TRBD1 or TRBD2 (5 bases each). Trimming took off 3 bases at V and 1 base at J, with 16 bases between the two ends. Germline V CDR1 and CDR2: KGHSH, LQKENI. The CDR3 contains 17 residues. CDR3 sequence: CASSPRGAAAAKNIQYF. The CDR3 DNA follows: TGTGCCAGCTCACCCAGAGGGGCAGCGGCGGCCAAAAACATTCAGTACTTC.

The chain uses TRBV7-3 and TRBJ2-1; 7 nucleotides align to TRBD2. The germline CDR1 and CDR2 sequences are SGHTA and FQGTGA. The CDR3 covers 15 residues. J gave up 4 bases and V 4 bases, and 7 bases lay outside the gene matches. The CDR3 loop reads CASSSQAGMYNEQFF. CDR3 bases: TGTGCCAGCAGCTCCCAAGCGGGAATGTACAATGAGCAGTTCTTC.

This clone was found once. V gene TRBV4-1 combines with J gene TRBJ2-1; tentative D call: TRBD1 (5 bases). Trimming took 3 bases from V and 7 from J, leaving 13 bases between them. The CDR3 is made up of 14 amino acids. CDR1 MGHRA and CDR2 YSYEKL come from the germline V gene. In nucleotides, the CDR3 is TGCGCCAGCAGCCATCCCCCAAAGGGGAATGAGCAGTTCTTC. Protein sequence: CASSHPPKGNEQFF.

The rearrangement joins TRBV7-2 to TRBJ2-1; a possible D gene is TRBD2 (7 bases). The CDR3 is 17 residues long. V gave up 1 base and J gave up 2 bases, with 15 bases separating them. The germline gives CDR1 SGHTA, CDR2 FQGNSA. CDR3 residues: CASSLVARGAAYNEQFF. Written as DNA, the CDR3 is TGTGCCAGCAGCTTAGTCGCCCGGGGGGCGGCCTACAATGAGCAGTTCTTC.

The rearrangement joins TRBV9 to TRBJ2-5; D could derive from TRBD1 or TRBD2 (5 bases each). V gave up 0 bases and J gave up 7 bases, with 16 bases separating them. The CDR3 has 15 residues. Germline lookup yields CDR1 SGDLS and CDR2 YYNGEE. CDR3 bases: TGTGCCAGCAGCGTAGCCCCGGAGATTGGGGGGACCCAGTACTTC. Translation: CASSVAPEIGGTQYF.

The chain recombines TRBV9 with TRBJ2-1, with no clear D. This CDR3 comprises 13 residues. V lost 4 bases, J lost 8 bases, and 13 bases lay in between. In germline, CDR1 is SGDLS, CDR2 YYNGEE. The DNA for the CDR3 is TGTGCCAGCAGCCCCGCGCCGTTCGATGAGCAGTTCTTC. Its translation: CASSPAPFDEQFF.

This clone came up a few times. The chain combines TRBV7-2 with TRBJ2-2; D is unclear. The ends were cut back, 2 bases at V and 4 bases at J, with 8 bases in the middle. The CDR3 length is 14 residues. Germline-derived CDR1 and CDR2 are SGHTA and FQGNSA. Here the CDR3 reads CASSLTVSTGELFF. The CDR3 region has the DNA TGTGCCAGCAGCTTAACCGTTTCCACCGGGGAGCTGTTTTTT.

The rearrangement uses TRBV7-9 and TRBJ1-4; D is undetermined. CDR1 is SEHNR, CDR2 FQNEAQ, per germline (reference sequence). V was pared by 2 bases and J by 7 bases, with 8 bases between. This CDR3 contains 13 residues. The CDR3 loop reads CASSLLGGEKLFF. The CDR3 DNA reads TGTGCCAGCAGCTTACTGGGAGGTGAAAAACTGTTTTTT.